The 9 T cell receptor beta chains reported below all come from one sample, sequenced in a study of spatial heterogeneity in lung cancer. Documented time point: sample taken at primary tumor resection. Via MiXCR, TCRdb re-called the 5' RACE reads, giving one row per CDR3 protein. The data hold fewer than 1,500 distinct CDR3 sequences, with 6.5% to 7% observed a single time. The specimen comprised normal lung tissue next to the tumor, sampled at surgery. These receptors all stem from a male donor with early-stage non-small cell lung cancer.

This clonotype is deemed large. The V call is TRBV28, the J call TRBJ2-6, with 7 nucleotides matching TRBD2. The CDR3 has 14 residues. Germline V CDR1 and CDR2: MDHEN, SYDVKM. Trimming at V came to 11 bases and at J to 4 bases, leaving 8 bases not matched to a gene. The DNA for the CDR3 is TGTGCCTCCAGGCGGGAGACAGGGGCCAACGTCCTGACTTTC. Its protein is CASRRETGANVLTF. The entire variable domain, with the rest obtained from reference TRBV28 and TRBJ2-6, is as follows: DVKVTQSSRYLVKRTGEKVFLECVQDMDHENMFWYRQDPGLGLRLIYFSYDVKMKEKGDIPEGYSVSREKKERFSLILESASTNQTSMYLCASRRETGANVLTFGAGSRLTVL.

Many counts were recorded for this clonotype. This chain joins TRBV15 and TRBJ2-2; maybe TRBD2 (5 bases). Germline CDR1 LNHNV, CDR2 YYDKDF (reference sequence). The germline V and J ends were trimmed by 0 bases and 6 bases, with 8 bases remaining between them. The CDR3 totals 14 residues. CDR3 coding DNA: TGTGCCACCAGCAGAGATCGGGGTGCCGGGGAGCTGTTTTTT. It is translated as CATSRDRGAGELFF.

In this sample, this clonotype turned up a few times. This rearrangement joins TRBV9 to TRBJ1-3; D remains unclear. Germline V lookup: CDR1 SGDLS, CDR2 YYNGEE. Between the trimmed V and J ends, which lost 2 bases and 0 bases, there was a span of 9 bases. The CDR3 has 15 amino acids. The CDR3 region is CASSVSDSSGNTIYF. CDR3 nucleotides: TGTGCCAGCAGCGTCTCCGATAGCTCTGGAAACACCATATATTTT.

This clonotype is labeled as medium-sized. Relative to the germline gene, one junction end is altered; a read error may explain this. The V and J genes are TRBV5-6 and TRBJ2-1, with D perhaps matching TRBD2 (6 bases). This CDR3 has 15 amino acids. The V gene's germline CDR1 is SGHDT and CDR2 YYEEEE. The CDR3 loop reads CASSLGLLNHNEQFF. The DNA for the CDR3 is TGTGCCAGCAGTTTGGGACTCCTAAATCACAATGAGCAGTTCTTC.

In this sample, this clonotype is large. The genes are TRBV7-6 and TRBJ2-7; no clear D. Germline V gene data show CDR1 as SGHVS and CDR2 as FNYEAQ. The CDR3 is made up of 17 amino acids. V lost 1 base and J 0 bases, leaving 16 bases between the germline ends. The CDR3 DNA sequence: TGTGCCAGCAGCTTAGACGGAACAGCGCTAACCTCCTACGAGCAGTACTTC. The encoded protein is CASSLDGTALTSYEQYF. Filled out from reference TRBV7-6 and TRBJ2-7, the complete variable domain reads GAGVSQSPRYKVTKRGQDVALRCDPISGHVSLYWYRQALGQGPEFLTYFNYEAQQDKSGLPNDRFSAERPEGSISTLTIQRTEQRDSAMYRCASSLDGTALTSYEQYFGPGTRLTVT.

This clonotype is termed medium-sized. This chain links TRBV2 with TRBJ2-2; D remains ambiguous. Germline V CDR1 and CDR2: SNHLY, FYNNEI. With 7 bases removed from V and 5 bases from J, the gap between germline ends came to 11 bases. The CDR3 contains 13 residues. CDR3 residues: CASTAEPTGELFF. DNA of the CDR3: TGTGCCAGCACGGCTGAACCGACCGGGGAGCTGTTTTTT.

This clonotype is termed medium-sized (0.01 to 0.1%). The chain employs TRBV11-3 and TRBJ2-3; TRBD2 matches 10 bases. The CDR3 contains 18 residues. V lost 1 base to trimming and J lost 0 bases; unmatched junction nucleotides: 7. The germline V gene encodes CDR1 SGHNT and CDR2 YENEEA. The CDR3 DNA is TGTGCCAGCAGCTTAGGAGCGGGGGGGCCGGGGAGCACAGATACGCAGTATTTT. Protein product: CASSLGAGGPGSTDTQYF.

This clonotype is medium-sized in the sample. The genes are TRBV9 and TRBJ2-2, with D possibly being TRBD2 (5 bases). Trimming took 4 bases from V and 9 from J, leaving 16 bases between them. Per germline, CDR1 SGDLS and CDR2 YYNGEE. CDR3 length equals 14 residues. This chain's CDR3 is CASSLERVPRELFF. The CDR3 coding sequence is TGTGCCAGCAGCCTAGAGAGGGTGCCGCGGGAGCTGTTTTTT.

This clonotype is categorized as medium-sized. The CDR3 is CASSAGFSGNTIYF. DNA of the CDR3: TGTGCCAGCAGCGCAGGGTTCTCTGGAAACACCATATATTTT. This rearrangement joins TRBV5-6 to TRBJ1-3; D might be TRBD1 (5 bases). This CDR3 has 14 residues. The germline gives CDR1 SGHDT, CDR2 YYEEEE. V dropped 4 bases and J dropped 0 bases, with 8 bases sitting between them.